The clone carrying this T cell receptor beta chain was seen more than once but under ten times. Antigen unknown. The data are from a study of beta chain features in type 1 diabetes. Isolated RNA was reverse transcribed in full, so expressed TCRB transcripts were sequenced. TCRdb keeps only in-frame clones here, not all; method: immunoSEQ multiplex PCR. The sample yields 200,000 to 250,000 clones, over 9.5% seen once. Unmatched junction bases numbered 5, after V lost 3 bases and J lost 4 bases. The germline CDR1 and CDR2 sequences are SGHTA and FQGNSA. This CDR3 is 14 amino acids long. Study observations and caveats: The naive, central memory and Treg TCRB repertoires showed an apparent similarity that was greater among patients than among healthy donors. VDJ junctions in type 1 diabetes patients carried more deletions and fewer insertions.

A single heparinised draw of approximately 110 mL on average was taken per donor. The sequenced material came from naive CD4+ T cells from blood. The TCR was taken from a woman aged 18-30 years in good health. This chain uses TRBV7-2 with TRBJ1-1; 7 bases map to TRBD1. The CDR3 sequence is CASSFKQGTTEAFF. The CDR3 bases are TGTGCCAGCAGCTTTAAACAGGGGACCACTGAAGCTTTCTTT.